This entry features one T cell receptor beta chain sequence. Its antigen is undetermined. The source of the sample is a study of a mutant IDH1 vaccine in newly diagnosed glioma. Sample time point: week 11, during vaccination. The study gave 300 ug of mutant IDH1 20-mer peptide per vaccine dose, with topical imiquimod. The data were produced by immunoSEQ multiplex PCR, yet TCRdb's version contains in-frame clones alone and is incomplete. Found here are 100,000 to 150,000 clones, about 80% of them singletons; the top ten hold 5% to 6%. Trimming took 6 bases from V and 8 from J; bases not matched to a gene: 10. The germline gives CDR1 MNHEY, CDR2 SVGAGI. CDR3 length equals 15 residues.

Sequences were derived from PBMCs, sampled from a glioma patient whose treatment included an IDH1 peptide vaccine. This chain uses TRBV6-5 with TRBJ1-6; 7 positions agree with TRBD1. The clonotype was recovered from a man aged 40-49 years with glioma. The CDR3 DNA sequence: TGTGCCAGCAGCCACCCGCGGGGACAGCATTCACCCCTCCACTTT. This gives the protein CASSHPRGQHSPLHF.